These 14 T cell receptor beta chains were all obtained from the same sample, sequenced in a study of T cells in Graves' hyperthyroidism and ophthalmopathy. Regions amplified from RNA transcripts were the TCR beta CDR3 regions. During a first-round RT-PCR of the TCR CDR3, the HTBI primer set was used. TCRdb reprocessed the multiplex PCR reads with MiXCR, giving one entry per CDR3 protein. The sample shows hundreds of thousands of distinct CDR3 sequences, 16% of them seen only once. Sequencing was carried out using blood. Source of these receptors: a woman aged 18-30 years with Graves' hyperthyroidism.

This clonotype has ten or more counts. The rearrangement joins TRBV20-1 to TRBJ2-3; TRBD2 matches at 7 bases. The CDR3 sequence is 13 residues long. Germline CDR1 DFQATT, CDR2 SNEGSKA (reference sequence). V lost 5 bases to trimming and J lost 4 bases; unmatched junction nucleotides: 6. For the CDR3, the DNA is TGCAGTGCTCGAGGGACTAAATCAGATACGCAGTATTTT. Protein sequence: CSARGTKSDTQYF.

In this sample, this clonotype turned up many times. V gene TRBV7-9 combines with J gene TRBJ2-7, with unresolved D. The V end lost 3 bases, the J end lost 3 bases, and 9 bases lay between the germline ends. Germline V gene lookup returns CDR1 SEHNR and CDR2 FQNEAQ (reference sequence). The CDR3 covers 13 residues. The CDR3 loop is CASSFESDYEQYF. CDR3 coding DNA: TGTGCCAGCAGCTTCGAGTCCGACTACGAGCAGTACTTC.

This clonotype has just a few counts. The CDR3 loop is CASSPYRVGGTEAFF. CDR3 bases: TGTGCCAGCAGTCCCTACAGGGTAGGGGGCACTGAAGCTTTCTTT. The chain combines TRBV27 with TRBJ1-1, with TRBD1 as a possible D gene (6 bases). The CDR3 covers 15 residues. V was shortened by 5 bases and J by 4 bases, with 17 bases between the two germline ends. Per germline, CDR1 MNHEY and CDR2 SMNVEV (reference sequence).

In its sample, this clonotype was seen many times. V and J are TRBV6-2 or TRBV6-3 and TRBJ1-6, with 7 positions matching TRBD1. Germline V CDR1 and CDR2: MNHEY, SVGEGT. CDR3 size: 16 residues. The ends lost 5 bases at V and 10 bases at J; junction bases unmatched: 14. The chain's CDR3 is CASSNTVTGRGSPLHF. In DNA form, the CDR3 reads TGTGCCAGCAGTAACACCGTGACAGGGCGTGGATCACCCCTCCACTTT.

This clonotype was seen ten or more times. The V gene is TRBV12-3 or TRBV12-4, the J gene TRBJ2-5; a weak D match, TRBD2 (5 bases). Between the trimmed V and J ends, which lost 5 bases and 1 base, there was a span of 14 bases. There are 15 residues in the CDR3. Here the CDR3 DNA reads TGTGCCAGCAGTCCCTCGGGGAGACTCCAAGAGACCCAGTACTTC. This translates into CASSPSGRLQETQYF.

The chain joins TRBV12-3 or TRBV12-4 to TRBJ2-5; 11 bases are shared with TRBD1. V lost 4 bases and J lost 4; bases outside the gene matches: 5. The length of the CDR3 is 15 residues. Here the CDR3 reads CASSWGTGGGETQYF. CDR3 nucleotides: TGTGCCAGCAGTTGGGGGACAGGGGGAGGAGAGACCCAGTACTTC.

This clonotype was counted at least ten times. V and J are TRBV11-2 and TRBJ1-1; D may be TRBD1 (5 bases). CDR3 length: 15 amino acids. V was cut by 6 bases and J by 0 bases, with 14 bases left in between. CDR1 is SGHAT, CDR2 FQNNGV, per germline. This CDR3 is CASSLYRSMNTEAFF. The CDR3 DNA reads TGTGCCAGCAGTCTCTACAGGTCGATGAACACTGAAGCTTTCTTT.

As concerns this clonotype: A much larger clone is a single base away; this may be a read error. The V call is TRBV18, the J call TRBJ2-1, with 9 bases aligning to TRBD2. The CDR3 loop spans 15 amino acids. The germline V gene has CDR1 KGHSH and CDR2 LQKENI. The CDR3 bases are TGTGCCAGCTTACCACCCCGCGGGGGGGCCAATGAGCAGTTCTTC. Its translation: CASLPPRGGANEQFF.

This clonotype was seen at least ten times. V is TRBV2 and J is TRBJ2-1; D not certain. The CDR3 length is 17 residues. Germline CDR1 SNHLY, CDR2 FYNNEI. V was shortened by 6 bases and J by 0 bases, with 18 bases between the two germline ends. The CDR3 DNA reads as TGTGCCAGCAGCGACGGCCCTTACAGAAGCTCCTACAATGAGCAGTTCTTC. Translated, it gives CASSDGPYRSSYNEQFF.

This clonotype was recorded at least ten times. The J gene is TRBJ1-5, the V gene TRBV20-1; D is unclear. The CDR3 consists of 14 residues. Germline V CDR1 and CDR2: DFQATT, SNEGSKA (reference sequence). Deletions cut 1 base from V and 0 bases from J, with 7 bases between. In DNA form, the CDR3 reads TGCAGTGCTAGAGCCTCTAATAGCAATCAGCCCCAGCATTTT. Its protein is CSARASNSNQPQHF.

This clonotype occurred many times. The rearrangement uses TRBV5-5 and TRBJ1-2; 7 bases map to TRBD1. CDR3 length: 16 residues. CDR1 and CDR2 (germline): SGHKS, YYEKEE (reference sequence). V gave up 2 bases and J gave up 2 bases; unmatched junction bases: 9. CDR3 amino acids: CASSFGIQGLNYGYTF. CDR3 coding DNA: TGTGCCAGCAGCTTTGGGATACAGGGGCTAAACTATGGCTACACCTTC.

This clonotype was seen ten or more times. V gene TRBV7-9 combines with J gene TRBJ2-3; 9 bases match TRBD1. The germline gives CDR1 SEHNR, CDR2 FQNEAQ (reference sequence). The CDR3 extends over 16 amino acids. J was trimmed by 3 bases and V by 7 bases; bases with no gene match: 11. The chain's CDR3 is CASTSYGTGSTDTQYF. The CDR3 DNA is TGTGCCAGCACCTCGTACGGGACAGGGTCTACAGATACGCAGTATTTT.

This clonotype appeared many times. The chain couples TRBV25-1 to TRBJ1-5; no firm D call. Trimming cost V 4 bases and J 7 bases, with 11 bases left between them. The CDR3 runs to 13 residues. The V gene's germline CDR1 is MGHDK and CDR2 SYGVNS. CDR3 coding DNA: TGTGCCAGCAGTGCGGGGTCAGGACAGCCCCAGCATTTT. This sequence encodes CASSAGSGQPQHF.

There are many counts of this clonotype. The chain uses TRBV3-1 and TRBJ1-5, with D perhaps TRBD1 (5 bases). From germline, CDR1 is LGHDT and CDR2 YNNKEL (reference sequence). V lost 5 bases and J lost 0, with 20 bases in between. The CDR3 is 18 amino acids. DNA of the CDR3: TGTGCCAGCAGCTCATCAGGCGGGGGGAGGCTTAGCAATCAGCCCCAGCATTTT. It codes for CASSSSGGGRLSNQPQHF.